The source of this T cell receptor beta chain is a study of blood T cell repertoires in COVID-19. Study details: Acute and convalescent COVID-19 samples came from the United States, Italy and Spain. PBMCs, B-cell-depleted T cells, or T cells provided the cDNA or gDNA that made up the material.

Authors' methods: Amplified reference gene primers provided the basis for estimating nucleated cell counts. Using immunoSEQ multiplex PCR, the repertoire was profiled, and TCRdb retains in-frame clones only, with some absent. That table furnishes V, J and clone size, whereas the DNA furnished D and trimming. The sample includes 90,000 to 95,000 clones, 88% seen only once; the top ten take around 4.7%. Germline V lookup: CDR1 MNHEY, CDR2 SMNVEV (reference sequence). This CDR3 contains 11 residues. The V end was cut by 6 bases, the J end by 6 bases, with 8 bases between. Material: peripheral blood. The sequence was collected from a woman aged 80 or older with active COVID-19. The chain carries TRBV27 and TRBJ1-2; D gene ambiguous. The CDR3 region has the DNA TGTGCCAGCAGCTCCCCCCATGGCTACACCTTC. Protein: CASSSPHGYTF.